These 5 T cell receptor beta chains were sequenced from one sample in a study of blood T cells in healthy people across ages. PCR was performed a second time for about 6 to 12 cycles using a sample-barcoded 5' primer and a J-beta primer mix. TCRdb re-analysed the 5' RACE reads in MiXCR, keeping a single row per CDR3 protein. The sample has about 830,000 distinct CDR3 sequences; 62% are singletons. Sample: blood. These receptors all come from a young man in good health.

The chain combines TRBV3-1 with TRBJ2-5, with 7 bases matching TRBD2. The V and J ends lost 0 bases and 2 bases, in that order; junction bases with no gene match: 21. The length of the CDR3 is 21 residues. The germline V gene encodes CDR1 LGHDT and CDR2 YNNKEL (reference sequence). CDR3 nucleotide sequence: TGTGCCAGCAGCCAAGATTCGCCCGGGGAGGGCGTCGAGTTAGGTCAAGAGACCCAGTACTTC. Its protein is CASSQDSPGEGVELGQETQYF.

The rearrangement links TRBV2 to TRBJ2-1; D is ambiguous. The V gene lost 8 bases and the J gene lost 3 bases, with 14 bases spanning the gap. Germline CDR1 reads SNHLY; CDR2 reads FYNNEI. This CDR3 contains 14 residues. This CDR3 is CASRTMSFYNEQFF. Here the CDR3 DNA reads TGTGCCAGCCGCACAATGTCCTTCTACAATGAGCAGTTCTTC.

V usage is TRBV15 and J usage is TRBJ1-1, with D unclear. Germline CDR1 reads LNHNV; CDR2 reads YYDKDF (reference sequence). The CDR3 extends over 12 amino acids. V lost 2 bases and J 6 bases, leaving 7 bases between the germline ends. The DNA for the CDR3 is TGTGCCACCAGCAGATCCGAGGCTGAAGCTTTCTTT. Its translation is CATSRSEAEAFF.

J is TRBJ2-3 and V is TRBV7-2, with D unclear. CDR3 length: 16 amino acids. V gave up 5 bases and J gave up 4 bases, with 19 bases separating them. Germline lookup yields CDR1 SGHTA and CDR2 FQGNSA. This chain's CDR3 is CASSREVGRIADTQYF. Written as DNA, the CDR3 is TGTGCCAGCAGCCGCGAGGTGGGAAGAATCGCAGATACGCAGTATTTT.

V gene TRBV7-3 combines with J gene TRBJ1-1; no definite D call. The CDR3 is made up of 13 amino acids. Germline V gives CDR1 SGHTA, CDR2 FQGTGA. Deletions cut 5 bases from V and 7 bases from J, with 14 bases between. In DNA, the CDR3 is TGTGCCAGCAGCCCCCTACTGAAAGTTGAAGCTTTCTTT. This translates into CASSPLLKVEAFF.